This TCR beta chain stems from a study of blood T cells in healthy people across ages. Details on this clonotype: Antigen specificity is unknown.

Using a J-beta primer mix together with a sample-barcoded 5' primer, a second PCR was run for roughly 7 to 11 cycles. TCRdb used MiXCR to reprocess the 5' RACE reads, holding one entry per CDR3 protein. Of 550,000 to 600,000 distinct CDR3 sequences in the sample, about 26% were seen once. Caucasian individuals from Russia who were healthy and aged roughly 6 to 90 acted as donors. The length of the CDR3 is 14 residues. CDR1 is SEHNR, CDR2 FQNEAQ, per germline (reference sequence). With 7 bases clipped from V and 1 base from J, the junction kept 6 bases outside the gene matches. Study results and caveats: One million T cells yielded diversity estimates that were considered underestimates. A roughly linear fall in TCR beta diversity per million T cells was seen with increasing age.

J is TRBJ2-5 and V is TRBV7-9; 7 nucleotides align to TRBD1. This sequence was found in a woman in her 70s in good health. The source material was blood. The DNA for the CDR3 is TGTGCCAGCACCATCAGGGACAGCCAAGAGACCCAGTACTTC. Its translation: CASTIRDSQETQYF.